What follows are 5 T cell receptor beta chains derived from one specimen sequenced in a study of T cell responses to AZD1222 COVID-19 vaccine. Profiling relied on immunoSEQ multiplex PCR, and the TCRdb table lists in-frame clones only, not all of them. The sample yields 90,000 to 100,000 clones, around 89% seen once. The material sequenced was peripheral blood, taken on day 0 of AZD1222 vaccination. All receptors derive from an adult in good health.

The chain links TRBV27 to TRBJ1-4; 7 nucleotides line up with TRBD1. The CDR3 spans 13 residues. The junction had 6 bases not matched to a gene; V was cut back by 6 bases and J by 8 bases. CDR1 and CDR2 (germline): MNHEY, SMNVEV (reference sequence). In DNA form, the CDR3 reads TGTGCCAGCAGGGGACAGCCGAACGAAAAACTGTTTTTT. It is translated as CASRGQPNEKLFF.

The chain uses TRBV5-6 and TRBJ1-5; weak D call: TRBD1 (5 bases). The germline V and J ends were trimmed by 6 bases and 5 bases, with 12 bases remaining between them. CDR1 is SGHDT, CDR2 YYEEEE, per germline. This CDR3 is built from 13 residues. CDR3 sequence (DNA): TGTGCCAGCACCCGGGGGTTGGATCAGCCCCAGCATTTT. Translated: CASTRGLDQPQHF.

The gene calls are TRBV3-1 (or the pseudogene TRBV3-2) and TRBJ1-1, with D uncertain. V was clipped by 5 bases and J by 3 bases, with 7 bases between them. The CDR3 is 12 residues long. Germline V gene sequence: CDR1 LGHDT, CDR2 YNNKEL (reference sequence). CDR3 DNA: TGTGCCAGCAGCACGCAGTACACTGAAGCTTTCTTT. It specifies CASSTQYTEAFF.

The chain recombines TRBV18 with TRBJ1-2; D remains ambiguous. Trimming pared 3 bases from V and 6 bases from J, leaving 17 bases between. Germline CDR1 and CDR2: KGHSH and LQKENI. CDR3 length: 15 residues. The CDR3 reads CASSPTANGEDGYTF. In DNA form, the CDR3 reads TGTGCCAGCTCACCTACAGCAAACGGTGAGGATGGCTACACCTTC.

A few counts support this clone. CDR3 amino acids: CASSTKLVTGELFF. As DNA, the CDR3 is TGTGCCAGCAGCACCAAACTAGTCACCGGGGAGCTGTTTTTT. The genes are TRBV7-9 and TRBJ2-2; TRBD2 might be the D (5 bases). The CDR3 sequence is 14 residues long. Trimming stripped 5 bases from V and 4 bases from J, with 11 bases between. CDR1 is SEHNR and CDR2 is FQNEAQ in the germline V gene (reference sequence).